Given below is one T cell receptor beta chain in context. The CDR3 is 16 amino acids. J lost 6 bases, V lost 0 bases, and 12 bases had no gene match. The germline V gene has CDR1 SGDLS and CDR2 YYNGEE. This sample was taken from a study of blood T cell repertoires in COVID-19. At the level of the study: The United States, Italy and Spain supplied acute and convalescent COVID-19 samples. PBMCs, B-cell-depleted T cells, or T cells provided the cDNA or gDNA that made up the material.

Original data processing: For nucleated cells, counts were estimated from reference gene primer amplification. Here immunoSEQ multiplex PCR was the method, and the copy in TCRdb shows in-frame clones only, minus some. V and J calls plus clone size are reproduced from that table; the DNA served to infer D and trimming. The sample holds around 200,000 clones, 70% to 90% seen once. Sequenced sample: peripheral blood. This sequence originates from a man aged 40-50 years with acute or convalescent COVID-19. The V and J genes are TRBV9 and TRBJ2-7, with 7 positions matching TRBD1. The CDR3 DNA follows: TGTGCCAGCAGCGTAGCTTTGACAGGGCCCGAGGGCGAGCAGTACTTC. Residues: CASSVALTGPEGEQYF.